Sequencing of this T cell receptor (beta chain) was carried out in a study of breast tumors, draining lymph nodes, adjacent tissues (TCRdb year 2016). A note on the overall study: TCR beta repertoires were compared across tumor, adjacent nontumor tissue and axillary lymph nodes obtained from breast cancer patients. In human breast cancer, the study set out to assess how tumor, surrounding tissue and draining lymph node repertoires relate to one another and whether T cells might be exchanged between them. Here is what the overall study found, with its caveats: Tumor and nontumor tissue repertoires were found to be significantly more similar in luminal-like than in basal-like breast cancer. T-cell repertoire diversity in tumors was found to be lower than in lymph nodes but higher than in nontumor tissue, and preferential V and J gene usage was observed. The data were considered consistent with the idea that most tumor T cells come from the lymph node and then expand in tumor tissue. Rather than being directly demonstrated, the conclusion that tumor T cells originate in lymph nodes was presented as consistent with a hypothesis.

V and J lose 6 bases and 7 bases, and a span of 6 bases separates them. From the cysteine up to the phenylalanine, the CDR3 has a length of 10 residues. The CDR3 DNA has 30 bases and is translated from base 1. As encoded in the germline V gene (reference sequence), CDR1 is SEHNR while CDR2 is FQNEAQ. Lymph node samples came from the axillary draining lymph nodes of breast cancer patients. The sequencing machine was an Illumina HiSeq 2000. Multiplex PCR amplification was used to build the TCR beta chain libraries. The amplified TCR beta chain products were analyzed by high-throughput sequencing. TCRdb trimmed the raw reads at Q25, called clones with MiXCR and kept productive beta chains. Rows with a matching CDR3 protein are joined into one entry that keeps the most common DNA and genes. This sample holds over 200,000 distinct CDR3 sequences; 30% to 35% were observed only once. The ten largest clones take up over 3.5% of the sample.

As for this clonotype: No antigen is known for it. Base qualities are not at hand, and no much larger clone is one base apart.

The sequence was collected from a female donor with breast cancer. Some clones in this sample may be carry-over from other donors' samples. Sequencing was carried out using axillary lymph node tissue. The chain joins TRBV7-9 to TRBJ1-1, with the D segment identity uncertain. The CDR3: CASRALEAFF. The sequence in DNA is TGTGCCAGCAGGGCGCTTGAAGCTTTCTTT.